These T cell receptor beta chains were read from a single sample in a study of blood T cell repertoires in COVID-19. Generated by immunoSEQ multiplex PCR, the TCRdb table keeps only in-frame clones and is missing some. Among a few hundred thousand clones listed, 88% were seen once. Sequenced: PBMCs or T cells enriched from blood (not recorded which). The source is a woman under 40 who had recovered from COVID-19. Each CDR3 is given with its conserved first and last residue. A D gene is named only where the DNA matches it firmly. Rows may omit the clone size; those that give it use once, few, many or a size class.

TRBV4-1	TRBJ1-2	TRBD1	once	CASSQEQGDYGYTF	TGCGCCAGCAGCCAAGAACAGGGGGACTATGGCTACACCTTC
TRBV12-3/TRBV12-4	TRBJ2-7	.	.	CASTLTASYEQYF	TGTGCCAGCACTTTGACAGCCTCCTACGAGCAGTACTTC
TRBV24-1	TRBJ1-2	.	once	CATSDTEQQEPLTSNYGYTF	TGTGCCACCAGTGATACTGAGCAACAGGAGCCTTTAACATCTAACTATGGCTACACCTTC
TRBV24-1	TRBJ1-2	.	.	CAPLVEARTAHYGYTF	TGTGCCCCCCTTGTCGAGGCCAGGACAGCCCACTATGGCTACACCTTC
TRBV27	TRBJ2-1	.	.	CASSPNGVAQFF	TGTGCCAGCAGCCCCAACGGGGTCGCGCAGTTCTTC
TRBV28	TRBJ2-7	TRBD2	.	CASSGTRDEQYF	TGTGCCAGCAGCGGGACTAGAGACGAGCAGTACTTC
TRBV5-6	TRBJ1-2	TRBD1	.	CASSLTGGDGYTF	TGTGCCAGCAGCTTAACAGGGGGCGATGGCTACACCTTC
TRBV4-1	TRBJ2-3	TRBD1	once	CASSLLTGTGSLASTDTQYF	TGCGCCAGCAGCCTCCTTACCGGGACAGGGTCCCTTGCTAGCACAGATACGCAGTATTTT
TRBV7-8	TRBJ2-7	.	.	CASSLAWEQGSYEQYF	TGTGCCAGCAGCTTAGCGTGGGAACAGGGCTCCTACGAGCAGTACTTC
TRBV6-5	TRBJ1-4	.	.	CASTGGGADNEKLFF	TGTGCCAGCACCGGAGGGGGGGCGGACAATGAAAAACTGTTTTTT
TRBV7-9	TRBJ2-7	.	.	CASSLDRVGGVPAYEQYF	TGTGCCAGCAGCTTAGATCGGGTAGGGGGGGTTCCAGCCTACGAGCAGTACTTC
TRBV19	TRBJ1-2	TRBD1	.	CASSIQTGNYGYTF	TGTGCCAGTAGTATTCAGACAGGGAACTATGGCTACACCTTC